The 16 T cell receptor beta chains below were found in one sample sequenced in a study of CD4 and CD8 cells across lung adenocarcinoma regions. TCRdb re-called the PCR reads through MiXCR, storing one row per CDR3 protein. The table includes 5,000 to 8,000 distinct CDR3 sequences, about 51% detected once. The sequenced sample was CD8+ T cells from the center of a lung tumor. Receptors were obtained from a female donor with lung adenocarcinoma. The CD4 and CD8 labels of this study may be unreliable.

Only a few counts were recorded for this clonotype. The gene calls are TRBV12-3 or TRBV12-4 and TRBJ2-3; perhaps TRBD2 as D (7 bases). The CDR3 is 14 residues long. This chain's CDR3 is CAGSGGGAQETQYF. DNA for the CDR3: TGTGCGGGCAGTGGTGGGGGGGCTCAAGAGACGCAGTATTTT.

This clonotype has a count of ten or more. J is TRBJ1-6 and V is TRBV7-2, with TRBD1 matching 11 bases. With 5 bases clipped from V and 8 bases from J, the junction kept 2 bases outside the gene matches. CDR1 and CDR2 (germline): SGHTA, FQGNSA. The CDR3 loop spans 14 amino acids. This CDR3 reads CASSRDRGYSPLHF. The CDR3, as DNA: TGTGCCAGCAGCCGGGACAGGGGGTATTCACCCCTCCACTTT. The full variable domain, rest sourced from reference TRBV7-2 and TRBJ1-6, is GAGVSQSPSNKVTEKGKDVELRCDPISGHTALYWYRQSLGQGLEFLIYFQGNSAPDKSGLPSDRFSAERTGGSVSTLTIQRTQQEDSAVYLCASSRDRGYSPLHFGNGTRLTVT.

This clonotype showed up just once. One end of the junction varies from germline; a read error may be responsible. The rearrangement joins TRBV6-1 to TRBJ2-3, with D perhaps being TRBD1 or TRBD2 (6 bases each). The CDR3 spans 16 residues. In germline, CDR1 is MNHNS, CDR2 SASEGT. CDR3 nucleotides: TGTGCCAGCAGGGGGTCTGGGGGGCGTGACCCAGATACGCAGTACTTT. Amino acid sequence: CASRGSGGRDPDTQYF.

The sample holds many counts of this clonotype. This chain uses TRBV6-1 with TRBJ2-5; 9 positions agree with TRBD1. The junction had 3 bases not matched to a gene; V was cut back by 6 bases and J by 4 bases. Germline V gene lookup returns CDR1 MNHNS and CDR2 SASEGT. CDR3 length: 13 amino acids. The CDR3 reads CASRQGAGETQYF. The CDR3 DNA is TGTGCCAGCAGACAGGGGGCTGGAGAGACCCAGTACTTC.

In this sample, this clonotype turned up a few times. The chain combines TRBV7-3 with TRBJ2-3; weak D call: TRBD2 (6 bases). CDR1 and CDR2 from the germline V gene are SGHTA and FQGTGA. Trimming pared 1 base from V and 2 bases from J, leaving 7 bases between. The CDR3 consists of 14 residues. CDR3 DNA sequence: TGTGCCAGCAGCTTAAGCGGGGCCACAGATACGCAGTATTTT. Translated: CASSLSGATDTQYF.

This clonotype has a handful of counts. This chain connects TRBV4-1 to TRBJ2-1, with TRBD2 as a possible D gene (5 bases). The V gene lost 5 bases and the J gene lost 6 bases, with 14 bases spanning the gap. The length of the CDR3 is 14 residues. CDR1 is MGHRA and CDR2 is YSYEKL in the germline V gene. Written as DNA, the CDR3 is TGCGCCAGCAGCACGGAAGGACTGATCAATGAGCAGTTCTTC. Translated, it gives CASSTEGLINEQFF.

This clonotype was detected a few times. The V and J genes are TRBV27 and TRBJ1-2, with D maybe TRBD1 (5 bases). V dropped 2 bases and J dropped 4 bases, with 8 bases sitting between them. This CDR3 is built from 13 residues. The germline CDR1 and CDR2 sequences are MNHEY and SMNVEV (reference sequence). The CDR3 spells CASSLRGAYGYTF. In DNA form, the CDR3 reads TGTGCCAGCAGTTTAAGAGGGGCCTATGGCTACACCTTC.

This clonotype was seen only a few times. A single base separates this from a much larger clone, so it may be a read error. V usage is TRBV7-6 and J usage is TRBJ2-1; D is possibly TRBD2 (7 bases). Trimming removed 1 base from V and 13 bases from J, with 20 bases in between. CDR1 is SGHVS and CDR2 is FNYEAQ in the germline V gene. The CDR3 sequence is 15 residues long. In nucleotides, the CDR3 is TGTGCCAGCAGCTTAGTAGGGGGGGCCTCAGGGACCCAGTTCTTC. This gives the protein CASSLVGGASGTQFF. Combining the CDR3 with reference TRBV7-6 and TRBJ2-1 gives the whole variable domain GAGVSQSPRYKVTKRGQDVALRCDPISGHVSLYWYRQALGQGPEFLTYFNYEAQQDKSGLPNDRFSAERPEGSISTLTIQRTEQRDSAMYRCASSLVGGASGTQFFGPGTRLTVL.

The chain couples TRBV12-3 or TRBV12-4 to TRBJ2-1; tentatively, D is TRBD2 (6 bases). The V and J ends lost 0 bases and 7 bases respectively, with 10 bases between them. CDR3 length equals 14 residues. CDR3 protein: CASSLAGGQNEQFF. CDR3 coding DNA: TGTGCCAGCAGTTTAGCGGGAGGCCAGAATGAGCAGTTCTTC.

This clonotype was detected many times. The V gene is TRBV6-1, the J gene TRBJ1-1, with 10 positions matching TRBD1. The V gene's germline CDR1 is MNHNS and CDR2 SASEGT. V shed 5 bases, J shed 5 bases, and the junction held 5 bases outside the gene matches. The CDR3 is 14 residues long. The CDR3 bases are TGTGCCAGCAGTCCGGGACAGGGGTGGACTGAAGCTTTCTTT. Protein: CASSPGQGWTEAFF.

As regards this clonotype: At one end, the junction sequence differs from germline, possibly due to a read error. The CDR3 region has the DNA TGCGCCAGCAAGGTACAAACCTCCGACGAGCAGTACTTC. Translating it yields CASKVQTSDEQYF. The V gene is TRBV5-1, the J gene TRBJ2-5; D not certain. The J call may not be correct, given that the DNA end is closer to TRBJ2-7. Germline lookup yields CDR1 SGHRS and CDR2 YFSETQ. The CDR3 totals 13 residues.

J is TRBJ2-1 and V is TRBV11-3; 9 bases align to TRBD2. The germline gives CDR1 SGHNT, CDR2 YENEEA. The ends lost 3 bases at V and 9 bases at J; junction bases unmatched: 6. The CDR3 is 14 residues long. CDR3 amino acids: CASSFTSGLGEQFF. In DNA form, the CDR3 reads TGTGCCAGCAGCTTTACTAGCGGGTTGGGTGAGCAGTTCTTC. Full variable domain (rest looked up from reference TRBV11-3 and TRBJ2-1): EAGVVQSPRYKIIEKKQPVAFWCNPISGHNTLYWYLQNLGQGPELLIRYENEEAVDDSQLPKDRFSAERLKGVDSTLKIQPAELGDSAVYLCASSFTSGLGEQFFGPGTRLTVL.

Remarks on this clonotype: The junction shows a germline mismatch at one end, possibly a read error. The J gene is TRBJ2-1, the V gene TRBV15; the D is unclear. The CDR3 is made up of 21 amino acids. CDR1 is LNHNV and CDR2 is YYDKDF in the germline V gene (reference sequence). The chain's CDR3 is CATMPGRYFFIVFNTRVLWQF. The CDR3, as DNA: TGTGCCACCATGCCCGGCAGATATTTTTTTATTGTATTCAATACAAGAGTTTTATGGCAATTC.

Relative to its sample, this clonotype is medium-sized. The CDR3: CASSLFQDLTNEQFF. CDR3 DNA sequence: TGTGCCAGCAGTTTATTCCAGGACCTAACCAATGAGCAGTTCTTC. This sequence joins TRBV12-3 or TRBV12-4 and TRBJ2-1; D remains unclear. This CDR3 comprises 15 residues. V was clipped by 2 bases and J by 6 bases, with 14 bases between them.

This clonotype ranks as medium-sized. The rearrangement links TRBV11-1 to TRBJ2-1, with 12 nucleotides matching TRBD2. Near its end, the DNA agrees better with TRBJ2-7, so the J call may be wrong. This CDR3 comprises 16 residues. The germline V gene encodes CDR1 SGHAT and CDR2 FQDESV (reference sequence). CDR3 nucleotides: TGTGCCAGCAGCTTGGCTAGCGGGAGGGGGGGGTATGAGCAGTACTTC. It is translated as CASSLASGRGGYEQYF.

A remark on this clonotype: Compared with germline, one end of the junction differs, possibly owing to a read error. The gene calls are TRBV7-2 and TRBJ2-3, with 8 bases lining up with TRBD2. CDR3 length: 14 residues. Germline lookup yields CDR1 SGHTA and CDR2 FQGNSA. The DNA for the CDR3 is TGTGCGGGCAGCTTGGGACTAGAGGAAGATACGCAGTATTTC. Translating gives CAGSLGLEEDTQYF.